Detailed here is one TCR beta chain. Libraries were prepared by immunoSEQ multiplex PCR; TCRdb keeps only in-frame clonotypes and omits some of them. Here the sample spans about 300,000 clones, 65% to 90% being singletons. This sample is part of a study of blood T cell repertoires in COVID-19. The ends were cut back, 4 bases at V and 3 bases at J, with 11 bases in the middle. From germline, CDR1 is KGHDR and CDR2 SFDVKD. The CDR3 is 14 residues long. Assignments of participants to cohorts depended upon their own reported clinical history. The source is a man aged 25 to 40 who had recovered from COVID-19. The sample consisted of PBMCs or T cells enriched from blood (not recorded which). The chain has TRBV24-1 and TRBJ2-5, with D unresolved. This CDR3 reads CATSESGLKETQYF. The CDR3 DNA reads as TGTGCCACCAGTGAGTCAGGCCTCAAAGAGACCCAGTACTTC.